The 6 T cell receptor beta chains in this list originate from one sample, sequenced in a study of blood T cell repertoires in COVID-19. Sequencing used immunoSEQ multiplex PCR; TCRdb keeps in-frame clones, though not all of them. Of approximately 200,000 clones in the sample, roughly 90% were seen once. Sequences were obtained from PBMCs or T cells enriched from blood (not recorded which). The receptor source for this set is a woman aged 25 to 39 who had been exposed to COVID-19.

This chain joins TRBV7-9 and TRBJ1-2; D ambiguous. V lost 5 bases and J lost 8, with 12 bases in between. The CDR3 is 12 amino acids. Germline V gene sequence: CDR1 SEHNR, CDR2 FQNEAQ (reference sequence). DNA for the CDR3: TGTGCCAGCAGCCCGGGAGCCTGGGGCTACACCTTC. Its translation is CASSPGAWGYTF.

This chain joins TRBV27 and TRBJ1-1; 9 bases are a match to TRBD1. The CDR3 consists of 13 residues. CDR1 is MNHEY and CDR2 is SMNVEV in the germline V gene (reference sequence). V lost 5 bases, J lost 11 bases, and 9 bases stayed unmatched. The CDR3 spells CASSTSGQGTAFF. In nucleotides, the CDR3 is TGTGCCAGCAGTACCTCGGGACAGGGAACGGCTTTCTTT.

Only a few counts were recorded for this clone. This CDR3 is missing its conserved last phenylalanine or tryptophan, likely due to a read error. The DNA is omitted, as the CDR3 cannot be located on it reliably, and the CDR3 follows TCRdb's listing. The CDR3 is CASSEYGTAL. This chain connects TRBV6-1 to TRBJ1-2; the DNA was not used to check the table's D call, TRBD1. The CDR3 is made up of 10 amino acids, end residues included. Germline-derived CDR1 and CDR2 are MNHNS and SASEGT.

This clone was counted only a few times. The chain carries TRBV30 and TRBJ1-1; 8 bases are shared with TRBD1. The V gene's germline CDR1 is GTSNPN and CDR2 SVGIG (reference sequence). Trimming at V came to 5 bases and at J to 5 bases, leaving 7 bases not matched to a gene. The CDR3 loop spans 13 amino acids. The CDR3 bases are TGTGCCTGGTATAGACAGGGGTTGACTGAAGCTTTCTTT. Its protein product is CAWYRQGLTEAFF.

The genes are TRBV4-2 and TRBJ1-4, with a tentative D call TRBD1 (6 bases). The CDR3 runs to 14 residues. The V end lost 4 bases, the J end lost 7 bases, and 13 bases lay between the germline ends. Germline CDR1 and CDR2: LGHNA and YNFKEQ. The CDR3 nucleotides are TGTGCCAGCAGCCTTCAGGGGATTTCTGAAAAACTGTTTTTT. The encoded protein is CASSLQGISEKLFF.

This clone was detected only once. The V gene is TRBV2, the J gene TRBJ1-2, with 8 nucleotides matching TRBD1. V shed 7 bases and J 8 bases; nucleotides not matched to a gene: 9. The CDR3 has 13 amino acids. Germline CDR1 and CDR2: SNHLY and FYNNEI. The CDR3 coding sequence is TGTGCCAGCAACCCGGACAGGGCCGGGGGCTACACCTTC. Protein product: CASNPDRAGGYTF.